These 18 T cell receptor beta chains share one sample of origin, sequenced in a study of T cells in Graves' hyperthyroidism and ophthalmopathy. The source material, RNA transcripts, was used to amplify TCR beta CDR3 regions. HTBI primers were the set used in a first-round RT-PCR of the TCR CDR3. One entry per CDR3 protein results from TCRdb running MiXCR on the multiplex PCR reads. The table shows under 550,000 distinct CDR3 sequences, with around 15% occurring only once. The sample consisted of blood. Receptors were obtained from a woman aged 18-30 years with Graves' hyperthyroidism.

This clonotype was counted ten times or more. This chain links TRBV29-1 with TRBJ1-1, with 9 bases that match TRBD1. The V gene end was trimmed by 6 bases and the J gene end by 6 bases; junction bases not matched to a gene: 5. The CDR3 is made up of 12 amino acids. Germline CDR1 is SQVTM and CDR2 is ANQGSEA. The CDR3 sequence: CSVGQGLAEAFF. CDR3 nucleotides: TGCAGCGTCGGACAGGGGTTGGCTGAAGCTTTCTTT.

The chain has TRBV27 and TRBJ1-1, with a weak D call TRBD1 (5 bases). The CDR3 loop spans 15 amino acids. Germline CDR1 reads MNHEY; CDR2 reads SMNVEV (reference sequence). V was trimmed by 6 bases and J by 3 bases, leaving 17 bases between them. CDR3 region: CASRAREGTYTEAFF. In DNA form, the CDR3 reads TGTGCCAGCAGAGCACGTGAGGGGACCTACACTGAAGCTTTCTTT.

As concerns this clonotype: A read error may account for a junction end that differs from germline. For the CDR3, the DNA is TGTGTCAGCAGCCCAACAGCTGACCGTCTTGGGTCTCTCTATGGCTACACCTTC. Residues: CVSSPTADRLGSLYGYTF. The rearrangement uses TRBV11-2 and TRBJ1-2; no clear D gene. Germline V lookup: CDR1 SGHAT, CDR2 FQNNGV. This CDR3 has 18 amino acids.

The table lists this clonotype with a few counts. V is TRBV6-2 or TRBV6-3 and J is TRBJ2-1; the match to TRBD2 covers 16 bases. Germline lookup yields CDR1 MNHEY and CDR2 SVGEGT. This CDR3 contains 17 residues. With 5 bases clipped from V and 6 bases from J, the junction kept 7 bases outside the gene matches. CDR3 nucleotides: TGTGCCAGCAGTCCCGGGACTAGCGGGAGGGCCAGCAATGAGCAGTTCTTC. It translates to CASSPGTSGRASNEQFF.

In its sample, this clonotype was seen many times. The rearrangement uses TRBV3-1 and TRBJ1-4, with no clear D. The CDR3 has 15 residues. V was trimmed by 6 bases and J by 0 bases, leaving 11 bases between them. Looked up from germline, CDR1 is LGHDT and CDR2 is YNNKEL (reference sequence). Written as DNA, the CDR3 is TGTGCCAGCAGGCCAGCCGGGACAACTAATGAAAAACTGTTTTTT. Translated: CASRPAGTTNEKLFF. The entire variable domain, with the rest obtained from reference TRBV3-1 and TRBJ1-4, is as follows: DTAVSQTPKYLVTQMGNDKSIKCEQNLGHDTMYWYKQDSKKFLKIMFSYNNKELIINETVPNRFSPKSPDKAHLNLHINSLELGDSAVYFCASRPAGTTNEKLFFGSGTQLSVL.

The sample holds many counts of this clonotype. This chain uses TRBV2 with TRBJ1-1; D is possibly TRBD1 (6 bases). CDR1 is SNHLY, CDR2 FYNNEI, per germline. Trimming pared 5 bases from V and 4 bases from J, leaving 14 bases between. The CDR3 length is 14 residues. The CDR3 loop reads CASSRQGRSTEAFF. The CDR3 region has the DNA TGTGCCAGCAGTCGCCAGGGGAGGAGCACTGAAGCTTTCTTT.

This clonotype was picked up many times. CDR3: CASSWLQEGDYGYTF. The CDR3 nucleotides read TGCGCCAGCAGCTGGTTACAGGAGGGAGACTATGGCTACACCTTC. The chain couples TRBV5-1 to TRBJ1-2; D possibly corresponds to TRBD1 (5 bases). The CDR3 totals 15 residues. Germline CDR1 and CDR2: SGHRS and YFSETQ. Deletions cut 3 bases from V and 3 bases from J, with 15 bases between.

In its sample, this clonotype was seen many times. The V call is TRBV28, the J call TRBJ1-1; no clear D gene. V shed 2 bases and J shed 6 bases, with 10 bases lying between them. Germline V gene sequence: CDR1 MDHEN, CDR2 SYDVKM. The CDR3 has 13 amino acids. The DNA of the CDR3 is TGTGCCAGCAGTTTACCGACACCCGCTGAAGCTTTCTTT. This sequence encodes CASSLPTPAEAFF.

V and J are TRBV29-1 and TRBJ2-5, with D possibly being TRBD1 (5 bases). This CDR3 contains 14 residues. Trimming removed 7 bases at V and 0 bases at J, with 15 bases between. Germline V gene data show CDR1 as SQVTM and CDR2 as ANQGSEA. CDR3 sequence (DNA): TGCAGCGGCCTGGGGCGGCAGGACCAAGAGACCCAGTACTTC. Amino acid sequence: CSGLGRQDQETQYF.

This clonotype was counted ten times or more. J is TRBJ2-7 and V is TRBV7-9; 9 bases align to TRBD1. The ends lost 5 bases at V and 3 bases at J; junction bases unmatched: 5. CDR1 and CDR2 (germline): SEHNR, FQNEAQ (reference sequence). This CDR3 has 14 residues. The CDR3 nucleotides are TGTGCCAGCAGCACCGGGACAGGGCACTACGAGCAGTACTTC. Encoded protein: CASSTGTGHYEQYF. Complete variable domain (other parts from reference TRBV7-9 and TRBJ2-7): DTGVSQNPRHKITKRGQNVTFRCDPISEHNRLYWYRQTLGQGPEFLTYFQNEAQLEKSRLLSDRFSAERPKGSFSTLEIQRTEQGDSAMYLCASSTGTGHYEQYFGPGTRLTVT.

This clonotype was recorded at least ten times. The V call is TRBV30, the J call TRBJ1-1; TRBD1 aligns across 8 bases. The CDR3 is 14 residues long. The germline V gene has CDR1 GTSNPN and CDR2 SVGIG (reference sequence). V shed 3 bases and J 4 bases; nucleotides not matched to a gene: 7. CDR3 in amino acids: CAWSQGARITEAFF. The DNA of the CDR3 is TGTGCCTGGAGCCAGGGGGCGCGGATCACTGAAGCTTTCTTT.

This clonotype came up many times. The chain employs TRBV27 and TRBJ2-7, with unresolved D. CDR3 length equals 14 residues. V was shortened by 5 bases and J by 5 bases, with 16 bases between the two germline ends. Germline lookup yields CDR1 MNHEY and CDR2 SMNVEV (reference sequence). CDR3 region: CASSPPGRLHEQYF. CDR3 bases: TGTGCCAGCAGTCCTCCGGGCCGACTCCACGAGCAGTACTTC.

The rearrangement uses TRBV15 and TRBJ2-2; no definite D call. The V and J ends lost 3 bases and 4 bases respectively, with 9 bases between them. CDR1 is LNHNV, CDR2 YYDKDF, per germline (reference sequence). The CDR3 spans 14 residues. Here the CDR3 DNA reads TGTGCCACCAGCAGCAAGGGTTCCACCGGGGAGCTGTTTTTT. Translated, it gives CATSSKGSTGELFF.

This clonotype was observed at least ten times. The chain uses TRBV27 and TRBJ2-7; D perhaps matches TRBD2 (6 bases). Germline CDR1 is MNHEY and CDR2 is SMNVEV (reference sequence). Trimming took 5 bases from V and 2 from J, leaving 13 bases between them. This CDR3 region has 14 residues. The DNA for the CDR3 is TGTGCCAGCAGTCCTCGGGACTTTCCCTACGAGCAGTACTTC. It encodes CASSPRDFPYEQYF.

This clonotype was counted ten times or more. The rearrangement joins TRBV13 to TRBJ2-7; D perhaps matches TRBD2 (6 bases). Germline-derived CDR1 and CDR2 are PRHDT and FYEKMQ (reference sequence). V was shortened by 5 bases and J by 4 bases, with 18 bases between the two germline ends. The CDR3 has 15 residues. In nucleotides, the CDR3 is TGTGCCAGCAGCCCAGGCATCGGAGGGGCGTACGAGCAGTACTTC. Protein: CASSPGIGGAYEQYF.

There are a few counts of this clonotype. The chain uses TRBV12-3 or TRBV12-4 and TRBJ2-3, with D maybe TRBD2 (6 bases). This CDR3 is 16 amino acids long. Trimming shortened V by 6 bases and J by 2 bases, and 18 bases separated the two germline ends. The chain's CDR3 is CASRRRAGADTDTQYF. The DNA of the CDR3 is TGTGCCAGCAGAAGGAGGGCCGGGGCAGACACAGATACGCAGTATTTT.

This clonotype was counted between two and nine times. The V gene is TRBV27, the J gene TRBJ2-2, with D perhaps matching TRBD2 (5 bases). Per the germline V gene, CDR1 is MNHEY and CDR2 is SMNVEV (reference sequence). This CDR3 spans 15 amino acids. Trimming cost V 2 bases and J 3 bases, with 10 bases left between them. CDR3 sequence: CASSLRAADTGELFF. The DNA of the CDR3 is TGTGCCAGCAGTTTAAGAGCGGCCGACACCGGGGAGCTGTTTTTT.

In this sample, this clonotype turned up a few times. The chain links TRBV11-3 to TRBJ2-1, with 7 bases fitting TRBD1. The trim removed 5 bases at V and 9 bases at J, leaving 10 bases unmatched. There are 14 residues in the CDR3. Germline values: CDR1 SGHNT, CDR2 YENEEA. The chain's CDR3 is CASSGRTTGLEQFF. In DNA, the CDR3 is TGTGCCAGCAGCGGAAGGACGACAGGGCTTGAGCAGTTCTTC.